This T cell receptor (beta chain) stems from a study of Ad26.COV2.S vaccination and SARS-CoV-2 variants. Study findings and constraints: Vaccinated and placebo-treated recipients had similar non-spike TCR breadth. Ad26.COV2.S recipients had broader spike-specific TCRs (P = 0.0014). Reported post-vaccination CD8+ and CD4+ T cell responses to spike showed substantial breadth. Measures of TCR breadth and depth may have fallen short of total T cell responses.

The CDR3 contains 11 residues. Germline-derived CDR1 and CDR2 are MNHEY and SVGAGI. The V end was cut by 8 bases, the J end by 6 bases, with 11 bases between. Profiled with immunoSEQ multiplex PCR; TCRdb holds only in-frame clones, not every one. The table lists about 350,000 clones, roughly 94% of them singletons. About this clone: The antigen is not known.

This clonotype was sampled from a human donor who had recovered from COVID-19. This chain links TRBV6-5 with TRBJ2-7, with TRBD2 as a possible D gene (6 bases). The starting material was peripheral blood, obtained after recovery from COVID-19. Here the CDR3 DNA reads TGTGCCAGCCTGGGAGGCTCCGAGCAGTACTTC. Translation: CASLGGSEQYF.